Sequencing of this T cell receptor beta chain was carried out in a study of T cell responses to AZD1222 COVID-19 vaccine. On this clone: The target antigen is unknown.

The study, taken as a whole, reports: Spike regions recognized by vaccine-associated CD4 TCRs spanned the protein, led by 160-218 and 743-854. With two AZD1222 doses given, Spike-specific TCR breadth and depth both rose. Nearly half of spike-specific TCRs reportedly go after variant regions that carry no mutations.

This CDR3 has 12 residues. Germline CDR1 reads LNHDA; CDR2 reads SQIVND (reference sequence). V was clipped by 4 bases and J by 7 bases, with 5 bases between them. Only in-frame clones appear in the TCRdb table, and some are missing; sequencing was by immunoSEQ multiplex PCR. This table holds under 300,000 clones, just over 90% found once. The chain recombines TRBV19 with TRBJ1-6; D is undetermined. This material consisted of peripheral blood, taken on day 0 of AZD1222 vaccination. The sequence was obtained from an adult in good health. CDR3 region: CASSSLNSPLHF. The DNA of the CDR3 is TGTGCCAGTAGTAGTTTGAATTCACCCCTCCACTTT.